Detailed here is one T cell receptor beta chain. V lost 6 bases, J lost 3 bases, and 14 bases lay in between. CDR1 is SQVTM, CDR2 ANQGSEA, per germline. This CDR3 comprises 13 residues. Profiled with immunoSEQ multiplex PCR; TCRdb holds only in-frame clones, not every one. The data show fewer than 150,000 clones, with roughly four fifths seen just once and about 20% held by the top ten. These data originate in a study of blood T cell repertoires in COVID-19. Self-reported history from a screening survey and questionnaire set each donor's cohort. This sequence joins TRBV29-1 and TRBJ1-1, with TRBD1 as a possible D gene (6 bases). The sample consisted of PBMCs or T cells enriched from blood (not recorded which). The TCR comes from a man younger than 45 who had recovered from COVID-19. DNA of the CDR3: TGCAGCGTGAGGGGGGGAACAGACACTGAAGCTTTCTTT. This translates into CSVRGGTDTEAFF.